The 4 T cell receptor beta chains reported below all come from one sample, sequenced in a study of radiation and T cells in renal cell carcinoma. Generated by immunoSEQ multiplex PCR, the TCRdb table keeps only in-frame clones and is missing some. Altogether 45,000 to 55,000 clones are present, about 80% being singletons, with the ten largest covering around 29%. This sample's time point: blood 2 weeks post-SBRT. Treatment of the sample: 15 Gy SBRT to primary tumor, nephrectomy 4 weeks later. This sample comprised blood, obtained from a patient whose treatment included radiotherapy and nephrectomy. The receptor source for this set is a woman aged 70-85 years with renal cell carcinoma.

The rearrangement links TRBV28 to TRBJ1-1; D possibly corresponds to TRBD1 (5 bases). There are 16 residues in the CDR3. V lost 7 bases and J 0 bases, leaving 18 bases between the germline ends. Germline CDR1 is MDHEN and CDR2 is SYDVKM. The CDR3 DNA follows: TGTGCCAGCACTACGCCGCAGACAGAACTGAACACTGAAGCTTTCTTT. Translating it yields CASTTPQTELNTEAFF.

The chain uses TRBV30 and TRBJ2-1; TRBD2 agrees at 8 bases. The CDR3 extends over 15 amino acids. V shed 0 bases, J shed 5 bases, and the junction held 6 bases outside the gene matches. Germline CDR1 and CDR2: GTSNPN and SVGIG (reference sequence). CDR3 nucleotides: TGTGCCTGGAGTGTAGGTAGCGGGACACACAATGAGCAGTTCTTC. Translation gives CAWSVGSGTHNEQFF.

This chain uses TRBV7-9 with TRBJ2-5; D might be TRBD1 or TRBD2, each matching 5 bases. This CDR3 is 14 amino acids long. Trimming took 0 bases from V and 7 from J, leaving 12 bases between them. Germline-derived CDR1 and CDR2 are SEHNR and FQNEAQ (reference sequence). Written as DNA, the CDR3 is TGTGCCAGCAGCTTAGCAGGGGACGGGGTGACCCAGTACTTC. Translating gives CASSLAGDGVTQYF.

This clone was detected only once. This sequence joins TRBV7-2 and TRBJ2-1; D unclear. Germline V gives CDR1 SGHTA, CDR2 FQGNSA. The CDR3 covers 12 residues. V was trimmed by 5 bases and J by 8 bases, leaving 10 bases between them. The CDR3 region is CASSPFGDEQFF. CDR3 nucleotides: TGTGCCAGCAGCCCCTTCGGCGATGAGCAGTTCTTC.